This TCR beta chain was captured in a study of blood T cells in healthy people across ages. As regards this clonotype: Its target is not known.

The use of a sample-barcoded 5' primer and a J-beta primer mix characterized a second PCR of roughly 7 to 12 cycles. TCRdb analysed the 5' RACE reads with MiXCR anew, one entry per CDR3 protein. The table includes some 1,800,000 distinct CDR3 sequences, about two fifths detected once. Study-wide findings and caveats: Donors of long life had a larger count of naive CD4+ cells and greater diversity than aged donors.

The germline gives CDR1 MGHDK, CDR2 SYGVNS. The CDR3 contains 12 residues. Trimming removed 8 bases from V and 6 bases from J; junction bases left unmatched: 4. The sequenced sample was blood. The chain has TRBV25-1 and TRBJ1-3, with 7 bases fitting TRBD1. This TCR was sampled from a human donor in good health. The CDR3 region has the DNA TGTGCCAGCTCACAGGGGCCAAACACCATATATTTT. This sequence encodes CASSQGPNTIYF.